Each of the 29 T cell receptor beta chains below was sequenced from the same sample in a study of CD4+ T cells in melanoma. Here immunoSEQ multiplex PCR was the method, and the copy in TCRdb shows in-frame clones only, minus some. The data show about 140,000 clones, with roughly 91% seen just once and 1.5% held by the top ten. These receptors came from a human donor with melanoma.

DNA for the CDR3: TGTGCCTGGAGTGTAGGTTACGGGGACGGCTACACCTTC. Translation: CAWSVGYGDGYTF. The gene calls are TRBV30 and TRBJ1-2; D is perhaps TRBD1 (5 bases). CDR1 and CDR2 (germline): GTSNPN, SVGIG (reference sequence). The CDR3 sequence is 13 residues long. Trimming cost V 0 bases and J 8 bases, with 13 bases left between them.

The chain uses TRBV4-1 and TRBJ1-2, with TRBD1 matching over 11 bases. The CDR3 runs to 13 residues. Germline CDR1 and CDR2: MGHRA and YSYEKL. V was clipped by 4 bases and J by 7 bases; unmatched bases: 2. The CDR3 spells CASSRGTGGGYTF. In DNA form, the CDR3 reads TGCGCCAGCAGCCGCGGGACAGGGGGTGGCTACACCTTC.

This clone was seen a single time. V gene TRBV15 combines with J gene TRBJ2-6, with a tentative D call TRBD1 (6 bases). With 4 bases removed from V and 4 bases from J, the gap between germline ends came to 14 bases. Germline CDR1 reads LNHNV; CDR2 reads YYDKDF (reference sequence). CDR3 length: 16 residues. The CDR3 loop is CATSKNAGVGANVLTF. In DNA form, the CDR3 reads TGTGCCACCAGCAAAAACGCAGGGGTAGGGGCCAACGTCCTGACTTTC. The full variable domain, in which reference TRBV15 and TRBJ2-6 provide the parts outside the CDR3, is DAMVIQNPRYQVTQFGKPVTLSCSQTLNHNVMYWYQQKSSQAPKLLFHYYDKDFNNEADTPDNFQSRRPNTSFCFLDIRSPGLGDTAMYLCATSKNAGVGANVLTFGAGSRLTVL.

The chain couples TRBV11-2 to TRBJ2-1; D is undetermined. The CDR3 length is 13 residues. The V end lost 0 bases, the J end lost 9 bases, and 9 bases lay between the germline ends. Germline V lookup: CDR1 SGHAT, CDR2 FQNNGV. The CDR3 loop is CASSLDHKAEQFF. CDR3 DNA sequence: TGTGCCAGCAGCTTAGATCACAAGGCTGAGCAGTTCTTC.

This clone was counted at least ten times. The chain has TRBV12-5 and TRBJ1-1; TRBD1 is a possible D gene (5 bases). Germline-derived CDR1 and CDR2 are LGHNT and FRNRAP. Trimming took off 0 bases at V and 3 bases at J, with 14 bases between the two ends. CDR3 length equals 16 residues. The CDR3 spells CASGLVDRDGYTEAFF. Written as DNA, the CDR3 is TGTGCTAGTGGTTTGGTTGACCGGGACGGATACACTGAAGCTTTCTTT.

The chain links TRBV11-2 to TRBJ2-5; D is unresolved. CDR3 length: 14 residues. V was pared by 6 bases and J by 5 bases, with 16 bases between. Germline CDR1 and CDR2: SGHAT and FQNNGV. The CDR3 sequence: CASSKPGPAETQYF. The CDR3 DNA reads as TGTGCCAGCAGTAAACCGGGCCCCGCGGAGACCCAGTACTTC.

This chain joins TRBV11-2 and TRBJ2-5; D unclear. Trimming cost V 2 bases and J 5 bases, with 12 bases left between them. CDR1 SGHAT and CDR2 FQNNGV come from the germline V gene. This CDR3 has 14 residues. The CDR3 DNA reads TGTGCCAGCAGCTTACTGGGTGAATGGGAGACCCAGTACTTC. Protein: CASSLLGEWETQYF.

The V call is TRBV5-1, the J call TRBJ2-7, with D unclear. CDR3 length equals 13 residues. With 5 bases removed from V and 5 bases from J, the gap between germline ends came to 14 bases. Per germline, CDR1 SGHRS and CDR2 YFSETQ. The CDR3 DNA reads TGCGCCAGCAGGCAAGAACCAAAGGACGAGCAGTACTTC. The encoded protein is CASRQEPKDEQYF.

The chain is built from TRBV2 and TRBJ2-3, with D perhaps TRBD2 (6 bases). This CDR3 is 14 amino acids long. V dropped 3 bases and J dropped 4 bases, with 11 bases sitting between them. In germline, CDR1 is SNHLY, CDR2 FYNNEI. In nucleotides, the CDR3 is TGTGCCAGCAGTGAGTCGGGGGTTTCAGATACGCAGTATTTT. It translates to CASSESGVSDTQYF.

The genes are TRBV6-5 and TRBJ2-3; 8 nucleotides match TRBD2. Trimming cost V 1 base and J 8 bases; bases outside gene matches: 5. Germline V gene data show CDR1 as MNHEY and CDR2 as SVGAGI. CDR3 length: 14 amino acids. This CDR3 is CASSYLGLESTQYF. The CDR3, as DNA: TGTGCCAGCAGTTACTTGGGACTAGAGAGTACGCAGTATTTT.

The count of this clone is one. This chain joins TRBV7-2 and TRBJ1-4; D gene ambiguous. CDR1 and CDR2 from the germline V gene are SGHTA and FQGNSA. Trimming removed 5 bases from V and 9 bases from J, with 13 bases in between. This CDR3 has 13 residues. The CDR3 loop is CASSPPFQKKLFF. The CDR3 region has the DNA TGTGCCAGCAGCCCCCCGTTTCAGAAAAAACTGTTTTTT.

Concerning this clone itself: Distinct nucleotide sequences in the sample also encode this CDR3. The chain recombines TRBV11-3 with TRBJ2-2; D gene uncertain. V dropped 2 bases and J dropped 4 bases, with 5 bases sitting between them. This CDR3 spans 13 amino acids. Per the germline V gene, CDR1 is SGHNT and CDR2 is YENEEA. CDR3 in DNA: TGTGCCAGCAGCTTAAGGTCCACCGGGGAGCTGTTTTTT. Translated, it gives CASSLRSTGELFF.

The chain uses TRBV14 and TRBJ1-6; a weak D match, TRBD1 (6 bases). The CDR3 has 17 amino acids. The germline CDR1 and CDR2 sequences are SGHDN and FVKESK. The ends were cut back, 0 bases at V and 2 bases at J, with 11 bases in the middle. In nucleotides, the CDR3 is TGTGCCAGCAGCCAAGATCGGGGGGCACCCTATAATTCACCCCTCCACTTT. This sequence encodes CASSQDRGAPYNSPLHF.

The rearrangement uses TRBV6-1 and TRBJ2-6; D is ambiguous. The germline V and J ends were trimmed by 3 bases and 0 bases, with 9 bases remaining between them. Looked up from germline, CDR1 is MNHNS and CDR2 is SASEGT. The CDR3 spans 16 residues. The DNA of the CDR3 is TGTGCCAGCAGTGAGCTCCTTGCCTCTGGGGCCAACGTCCTGACTTTC. This gives the protein CASSELLASGANVLTF.

The CDR3: CASSLGPRTGTGELFF. As DNA, the CDR3 is TGTGCCAGCAGCTTGGGTCCTCGGACAGGGACCGGGGAGCTGTTTTTT. The chain carries TRBV5-6 and TRBJ2-2, with 8 positions matching TRBD1. The CDR3 consists of 16 residues. Trimming cost V 0 bases and J 5 bases; bases outside gene matches: 6. Germline-derived CDR1 and CDR2 are SGHDT and YYEEEE.

A word on this clone: Relative to the germline gene, one junction end is altered; a read error may explain this. The chain links TRBV7-8 to TRBJ2-2; tentatively, D is TRBD2 (5 bases). The length of the CDR3 is 12 residues. The germline gives CDR1 SGHVS, CDR2 FQNEAQ. The CDR3: CASSPVTGEPFF. The CDR3 DNA is TGTGCCAGCAGCCCAGTCACCGGGGAGCCGTTTTTT.

The count of this clone is one. CDR3 protein: CSVEPHSSYNEQFF. The CDR3, as DNA: TGCAGCGTTGAGCCGCATAGCTCCTACAATGAGCAGTTCTTC. The chain carries TRBV29-1 and TRBJ2-1; no clear D. The V and J ends lost 3 bases and 0 bases respectively, with 9 bases between them. Germline V gene data show CDR1 as SQVTM and CDR2 as ANQGSEA. The CDR3 has 14 amino acids.

This chain uses TRBV7-9 with TRBJ2-2; 7 bases are shared with TRBD2. Germline assignment: CDR1 SEHNR and CDR2 FQNEAQ (reference sequence). After removal of 4 bases from V and 0 bases from J, the junction contained 5 bases not matched to a gene. CDR3 length equals 16 residues. The CDR3 nucleotides are TGTGCCAGCAGCTCCGGAGGGACTACGAACACCGGGGAGCTGTTTTTT. Protein sequence: CASSSGGTTNTGELFF. Combining the CDR3 with reference TRBV7-9 and TRBJ2-2 gives the whole variable domain DTGVSQNPRHKITKRGQNVTFRCDPISEHNRLYWYRQTLGQGPEFLTYFQNEAQLEKSRLLSDRFSAERPKGSFSTLEIQRTEQGDSAMYLCASSSGGTTNTGELFFGEGSRLTVL.

CDR3 DNA: TGTGCCAGCAGCTTAAATCGGTGGCCGATAGCCAAAAACATTCAGTACTTC. Protein: CASSLNRWPIAKNIQYF. The J gene is TRBJ2-4, the V gene TRBV7-8; D is undetermined. This CDR3 spans 17 amino acids. V lost 2 bases and J 0 bases, leaving 14 bases between the germline ends. Per germline, CDR1 SGHVS and CDR2 FQNEAQ.

The rearrangement uses TRBV6-4 and TRBJ1-1; 9 bases are shared with TRBD1. V was clipped by 5 bases and J by 0 bases; unmatched bases: 10. The germline V gene encodes CDR1 MRHNA and CDR2 SNTAGT. CDR3 size: 17 residues. The CDR3 DNA is TGTGCCAGCAGTCATTTGTGGGACAGGGAGGTGAACACTGAAGCTTTCTTT. This translates into CASSHLWDREVNTEAFF.

The chain employs TRBV5-1 and TRBJ2-7, with 7 nucleotides matching TRBD1. This CDR3 region has 14 residues. Trimming cost V 4 bases and J 12 bases; bases outside gene matches: 16. The germline V gene has CDR1 SGHRS and CDR2 YFSETQ. CDR3 sequence reads: CASSLDRVSGSRYF. The CDR3, as DNA: TGCGCCAGCAGCCTCGACAGGGTCTCGGGGAGTAGGTACTTC.

The V gene is TRBV27, the J gene TRBJ1-5; D perhaps matches TRBD1 (5 bases). CDR3 length: 17 amino acids. Deletions cut 5 bases from V and 6 bases from J, with 23 bases between. Germline V gene lookup returns CDR1 MNHEY and CDR2 SMNVEV (reference sequence). DNA of the CDR3: TGTGCCAGCAGTCCTACATGGGGGATCGGTGGTGTTCAGCCCCAGCATTTT. Translating it yields CASSPTWGIGGVQPQHF.

The chain carries TRBV11-2 and TRBJ2-7, with D tentatively TRBD2 (5 bases). CDR1 is SGHAT and CDR2 is FQNNGV in the germline V gene. The CDR3 loop spans 15 amino acids. V was trimmed by 3 bases and J by 6 bases, leaving 18 bases between them. This CDR3 reads CASSFKYSATSEQYF. For the CDR3, the DNA is TGTGCCAGCAGCTTTAAGTATAGCGCCACTAGCGAGCAGTACTTC.

V is TRBV7-3 and J is TRBJ1-3; the D is unclear. Germline loops: CDR1 SGHTA, CDR2 FQGTGA. The CDR3 length is 15 residues. Between the trimmed V and J ends, which lost 3 bases and 4 bases, there was a span of 13 bases. CDR3 sequence: CASSFIRYQGNTIYF. The CDR3, as DNA: TGTGCCAGCAGCTTTATCAGGTACCAAGGAAACACCATATATTTT.

A note on this clone: Other DNA sequences in the sample encode the same CDR3. The chain employs TRBV5-1 and TRBJ1-1, with TRBD1 matching over 8 bases. The CDR3 is made up of 14 amino acids. From germline, CDR1 is SGHRS and CDR2 YFSETQ. Trimming took 4 bases from V and 2 from J; bases not matched to a gene: 4. CDR3 loop: CASSLGTGNTEAFF. In nucleotides, the CDR3 is TGCGCCAGCAGCCTAGGGACAGGAAACACTGAAGCTTTCTTT.

V gene TRBV2 combines with J gene TRBJ1-3; TRBD1 matches 7 bases. The germline gives CDR1 SNHLY, CDR2 FYNNEI. Trimming at V came to 5 bases and at J to 0 bases, leaving 4 bases not matched to a gene. CDR3 length: 15 amino acids. CDR3 protein: CASSLQGGSGNTIYF. DNA for the CDR3: TGTGCCAGCAGTTTGCAGGGGGGCTCTGGAAACACCATATATTTT.

This sequence joins TRBV6-5 and TRBJ1-5; D is undetermined. Trimming shortened V by 2 bases and J by 1 base, and 12 bases separated the two germline ends. The CDR3 covers 16 residues. The germline V gene has CDR1 MNHEY and CDR2 SVGAGI. CDR3 amino acids: CASSYGGFDSNQPQHF. The DNA for the CDR3 is TGTGCCAGCAGTTACGGAGGCTTCGACAGCAATCAGCCCCAGCATTTT.

The gene calls are TRBV10-3 and TRBJ2-7, with 7 positions matching TRBD2. The CDR3 is made up of 16 amino acids. Germline V gives CDR1 ENHRY, CDR2 SYGVKD. V dropped 10 bases and J dropped 0; count of bases not matched to a gene: 15. The CDR3 sequence: CATGGLRPRSSYEQYF. The CDR3 DNA reads TGTGCCACCGGGGGGTTGAGGCCCCGAAGCTCCTACGAGCAGTACTTC.

About this clone: Other DNA sequences in the same sample also yield this CDR3. V gene TRBV6-5 combines with J gene TRBJ1-6; 8 nucleotides align to TRBD1. From germline, CDR1 is MNHEY and CDR2 SVGAGI. After removal of 6 bases from V and 8 bases from J, the junction contained 9 bases not matched to a gene. CDR3 length equals 15 residues. The CDR3 DNA reads as TGTGCCAGCAGCAGACAGGGGAGGGACCATTCACCCCTCCACTTT. It translates to CASSRQGRDHSPLHF.